Presented here are 29 T cell receptor beta chains from one specimen sequenced in a study of T-cell reconstitution after alpha-beta-depleted transplantation in children. Unique molecular identifiers tagged the TCRbeta library. From the PCR reads, TCRdb called clonotypes with MiXCR, one entry per CDR3 protein. The profile covers 780,000 or so distinct CDR3 sequences, with less than 20% appearing a single time and approximately 5% taken by the ten largest. The input for sequencing was PBMCs, mostly from graft donor cells, taken 360 days after TCRalphabeta/CD19-depleted stem cell transplant. The receptors derive from a male patient younger than 18 who had a stem cell transplant for acute lymphoblastic leukemia, so the T cells may come from the graft donor.

This clonotype turned up a few times. J is TRBJ2-3 and V is TRBV5-6; D not resolved. Germline V lookup: CDR1 SGHDT, CDR2 YYEEEE. The CDR3 totals 19 residues. Trimming took 0 bases from V and 1 from J, leaving 21 bases between them. The CDR3 sequence is CASSLDYGRMVWGTDTQYF. CDR3 in DNA: TGTGCCAGCAGCTTGGATTACGGGCGTATGGTGTGGGGCACAGATACGCAGTATTTT.

Many counts were recorded for this clonotype. The chain uses TRBV4-1 and TRBJ2-7; D could derive from TRBD1 or TRBD2 (7 bases each). Germline CDR1 reads MGHRA; CDR2 reads YSYEKL. The CDR3 consists of 17 residues. V was pared by 0 bases and J by 0 bases, with 15 bases between. In DNA form, the CDR3 reads TGCGCCAGCAGCCAAGATCACAGGGGAGGGAGCTCCTACGAGCAGTACTTC. Amino acids: CASSQDHRGGSSYEQYF.

This clonotype was counted between two and nine times. V usage is TRBV5-1 and J usage is TRBJ2-2; 7 nucleotides agree with TRBD1. CDR3 length: 18 amino acids. After removal of 1 base from V and 2 bases from J, the junction contained 11 bases not matched to a gene. CDR1 is SGHRS, CDR2 YFSETQ, per germline. The CDR3 DNA follows: TGCGCCAGCAGCTTGATTAACAGGGGAACACTTAACACCGGGGAGCTGTTTTTT. Its protein product is CASSLINRGTLNTGELFF. Looking up the rest from reference TRBV5-1 and TRBJ2-2 gives the full variable domain: KAGVTQTPRYLIKTRGQQVTLSCSPISGHRSVSWYQQTPGQGLQFLFEYFSETQRNKGNFPGRFSGRQFSNSRSEMNVSTLELGDSALYLCASSLINRGTLNTGELFFGEGSRLTVL.

The V and J genes are TRBV4-1 and TRBJ2-6; unclear D gene. V was pared by 1 base and J by 0 bases, with 13 bases between. The CDR3 contains 18 residues. In germline, CDR1 is MGHRA, CDR2 YSYEKL. This CDR3 reads CASSQVGPLYSGANVLTF. The CDR3 nucleotides read TGCGCCAGCAGCCAAGTAGGGCCACTTTACTCTGGGGCCAACGTCCTGACTTTC.

The CDR3 here is CASSLRRALPYNEQFF. The CDR3, as DNA: TGCGCCAGCAGCTTGCGCCGGGCCCTACCTTACAATGAGCAGTTCTTC. The chain links TRBV5-1 to TRBJ2-1; no clear D. Germline CDR1 and CDR2: SGHRS and YFSETQ. The CDR3 is 16 amino acids. V gave up 1 base and J gave up 4 bases, with 15 bases separating them.

The genes are TRBV15 and TRBJ2-7; a weak D match, TRBD1 (6 bases). The CDR3 is made up of 15 amino acids. The V gene lost 3 bases and the J gene lost 0 bases, with 12 bases spanning the gap. Germline values: CDR1 LNHNV, CDR2 YYDKDF (reference sequence). The CDR3 reads CATSRAGVTSYEQYF. CDR3 nucleotide sequence: TGTGCCACCAGCAGGGCAGGGGTGACCTCCTACGAGCAGTACTTC. The full variable domain, rest sourced from reference TRBV15 and TRBJ2-7, is DAMVIQNPRYQVTQFGKPVTLSCSQTLNHNVMYWYQQKSSQAPKLLFHYYDKDFNNEADTPDNFQSRRPNTSFCFLDIRSPGLGDTAMYLCATSRAGVTSYEQYFGPGTRLTVT.

J is TRBJ2-1 and V is TRBV12-3 or TRBV12-4; 7 nucleotides match TRBD1. After removal of 5 bases from V and 4 bases from J, the junction contained 8 bases not matched to a gene. This CDR3 is 15 amino acids long. CDR3 nucleotides: TGTGCCAGCAGTCCCAGACAGGGAAGATACAATGAGCAGTTCTTC. This translates into CASSPRQGRYNEQFF.

This clonotype was seen more than once but under ten times. The chain carries TRBV20-1 and TRBJ1-2; TRBD1 is a possible D gene (5 bases). The CDR3 loop spans 16 amino acids. Trimming stripped 3 bases from V and 0 bases from J, with 17 bases between. The germline gives CDR1 DFQATT, CDR2 SNEGSKA (reference sequence). The CDR3 DNA follows: TGCAGTGCTAGGAGGGACCCATCATCCACTAACTATGGCTACACCTTC. Protein: CSARRDPSSTNYGYTF.

The rearrangement joins TRBV5-1 to TRBJ2-5, with TRBD1 matching 7 bases. The ends lost 3 bases at V and 5 bases at J; junction bases unmatched: 16. The CDR3 consists of 17 residues. The germline V gene has CDR1 SGHRS and CDR2 YFSETQ. The CDR3 here is CASSSLDRDPVRETQYF. In DNA form, the CDR3 reads TGCGCCAGCAGCTCCCTCGACAGGGACCCAGTCAGGGAGACCCAGTACTTC.

CDR3: CASSYSIRTGWLAVQETQYF. As DNA, the CDR3 is TGTGCCAGCAGTTACTCGATCAGGACAGGGTGGCTAGCGGTTCAAGAGACCCAGTACTTC. This chain links TRBV6-2 or TRBV6-3 with TRBJ2-5; tentatively, D is TRBD1 (8 bases). The CDR3 loop spans 20 amino acids. The V gene's germline CDR1 is MNHEY and CDR2 SVGEGT. The ends were cut back, 0 bases at V and 2 bases at J, with 25 bases in the middle.

This clonotype was observed a handful of times. The J gene is TRBJ2-5, the V gene TRBV2, with D unresolved. Germline V gene sequence: CDR1 SNHLY, CDR2 FYNNEI. This CDR3 spans 11 amino acids. V was cut by 8 bases and J by 5 bases, with 9 bases left in between. CDR3 nucleotides: TGTGCCAGCGGGAATAAGGAGACCCAGTACTTC. Its translation: CASGNKETQYF.

This clonotype was counted at least ten times. This rearrangement joins TRBV7-8 to TRBJ1-2, with TRBD1 matching over 7 bases. CDR3 length equals 14 residues. Germline V gene lookup returns CDR1 SGHVS and CDR2 FQNEAQ. The V gene end was trimmed by 3 bases and the J gene end by 1 base; junction bases not matched to a gene: 2. The DNA of the CDR3 is TGTGCCAGCAGCTTGGACAGGAATAACTATGGCTACACCTTC. Translating it yields CASSLDRNNYGYTF.

This clonotype showed up just a few times. The chain joins TRBV5-5 to TRBJ2-7, with 9 bases that match TRBD1. Germline V gives CDR1 SGHKS, CDR2 YYEKEE (reference sequence). After removal of 6 bases from V and 4 bases from J, the junction contained 5 bases not matched to a gene. The CDR3 is 13 amino acids. The CDR3, as DNA: TGTGCCAGCACGTGGGACAGGGTTTACGAGCAGTACTTC. This gives the protein CASTWDRVYEQYF.

CDR3 nucleotide sequence: TGCGCCAGCAGCTTGAGAGGGACAAACCCCGAGACCCAGTACTTC. Protein product: CASSLRGTNPETQYF. This chain connects TRBV5-1 to TRBJ2-5; D perhaps matches TRBD1 (6 bases). The CDR3 is 15 amino acids. Looked up from germline, CDR1 is SGHRS and CDR2 is YFSETQ. Trimming left V 1 base short and J 5 bases short, with 15 bases between. Using reference TRBV5-1 and TRBJ2-5 for the parts outside the CDR3, the full variable domain is KAGVTQTPRYLIKTRGQQVTLSCSPISGHRSVSWYQQTPGQGLQFLFEYFSETQRNKGNFPGRFSGRQFSNSRSEMNVSTLELGDSALYLCASSLRGTNPETQYFGPGTRLLVL.

In its sample, this clonotype was seen many times. V and J are TRBV9 and TRBJ2-3; TRBD2 matches at 10 bases. V shed 4 bases, J shed 5 bases, and the junction held 7 bases outside the gene matches. The germline CDR1 and CDR2 sequences are SGDLS and YYNGEE. The CDR3 is 15 residues long. The CDR3 DNA is TGTGCCAGCAGCTCGGAAGCGGGAGGGATAGATACGCAGTATTTT. As protein: CASSSEAGGIDTQYF.

CDR3 amino acids: CATSRVHSTDTQYF. For the CDR3, the DNA is TGTGCCACCAGCAGAGTACACAGCACAGATACGCAGTATTTT. J is TRBJ2-3 and V is TRBV15; no clear D gene. V was trimmed by 1 base and J by 0 bases, leaving 5 bases between them. The CDR3 spans 14 residues. Germline lookup yields CDR1 LNHNV and CDR2 YYDKDF (reference sequence).

V and J are TRBV27 and TRBJ2-2; TRBD2 aligns across 14 bases. Looked up from germline, CDR1 is MNHEY and CDR2 is SMNVEV (reference sequence). Trimming at V came to 6 bases and at J to 9 bases, leaving 6 bases not matched to a gene. CDR3 length equals 15 residues. The CDR3 region is CASRGLAGVVRELFF. As DNA, the CDR3 is TGTGCCAGCAGGGGACTAGCGGGAGTTGTAAGGGAGCTGTTTTTT.

The table lists this clonotype with a few counts. The chain couples TRBV6-2 or TRBV6-3 to TRBJ2-7, with D hard to call. This CDR3 region has 13 residues. Trimming left V 8 bases short and J 0 bases short, with 11 bases between. CDR1 and CDR2 from the germline V gene are MNHEY and SVGEGT. CDR3 in DNA: TGTGCCAGCTACGACTCCCCCTCCTACGAGCAGTACTTC. Translated, it gives CASYDSPSYEQYF.

V and J are TRBV19 and TRBJ2-5; 8 nucleotides agree with TRBD1. This CDR3 is built from 18 residues. Trimming removed 1 base from V and 1 base from J; junction bases left unmatched: 11. CDR1 LNHDA and CDR2 SQIVND come from the germline V gene (reference sequence). CDR3 sequence: CASSIGWTGKHLQETQYF. In DNA, the CDR3 is TGTGCCAGTAGTATAGGGTGGACAGGGAAACATCTCCAAGAGACCCAGTACTTC.

The J gene is TRBJ2-1, the V gene TRBV20-1; 8 bases are a match to TRBD2. The CDR3 sequence is 13 residues long. V shed 3 bases and J 6 bases; nucleotides not matched to a gene: 4. Germline V gene lookup returns CDR1 DFQATT and CDR2 SNEGSKA (reference sequence). The CDR3 protein is CSASRAGGNEQFF. CDR3 DNA: TGCAGTGCTAGTAGGGCGGGAGGCAATGAGCAGTTCTTC.

The rearrangement links TRBV29-1 to TRBJ1-2; TRBD1 is a possible D gene (5 bases). Germline assignment: CDR1 SQVTM and CDR2 ANQGSEA. The CDR3 is 12 amino acids. V lost 7 bases and J lost 2, with 11 bases in between. The CDR3 DNA reads as TGCAGCGCCCCTGACAGAAACTATGGCTACACCTTC. Its translation is CSAPDRNYGYTF.

This clonotype was detected many times. The J gene is TRBJ2-7, the V gene TRBV5-1, with D unclear. The length of the CDR3 is 13 residues. Germline V lookup: CDR1 SGHRS, CDR2 YFSETQ. The V end lost 5 bases, the J end lost 5 bases, and 14 bases lay between the germline ends. The CDR3 sequence: CASSFDYSHEQYF. CDR3 DNA: TGCGCCAGCAGTTTCGATTACAGCCACGAGCAGTACTTC.

This clonotype showed up just a few times. The rearrangement uses TRBV7-6 and TRBJ2-3, with TRBD2 matching over 7 bases. V lost 4 bases and J lost 1; bases outside the gene matches: 14. From germline, CDR1 is SGHVS and CDR2 FNYEAQ. This CDR3 has 18 residues. For the CDR3, the DNA is TGTGCCAGCAGCTCATCTCTAAGGGAGGGCCCTGGCACAGATACGCAGTATTTT. Encoded protein: CASSSSLREGPGTDTQYF.

This clonotype was recorded many times. The chain links TRBV20-1 to TRBJ2-1; D gene uncertain. The CDR3 spans 15 residues. CDR1 is DFQATT and CDR2 is SNEGSKA in the germline V gene (reference sequence). V shed 5 bases and J shed 8 bases, with 22 bases lying between them. CDR3 nucleotide sequence: TGCAGTGCTCCCTCCCCAGCGACCACTAACTATGAGCAGTTCTTC. It translates to CSAPSPATTNYEQFF.

The sample holds many counts of this clonotype. One junction end disagrees with the germline gene, perhaps due to a read error. This chain links TRBV12-3 or TRBV12-4 with TRBJ2-7, with D perhaps matching TRBD2 (5 bases). The CDR3 is 12 residues long. The CDR3 DNA reads as TGTGCCAGCAGCTTAGGGTCGGGGGAGCAGTACTTC. It specifies CASSLGSGEQYF.

V is TRBV11-2 and J is TRBJ2-5, with 8 bases matching TRBD2. CDR1 and CDR2 from the germline V gene are SGHAT and FQNNGV. J was trimmed by 5 bases and V by 2 bases; bases with no gene match: 7. The CDR3 has 15 residues. The CDR3: CASSLFVGGRETQYF. The CDR3, as DNA: TGTGCCAGCAGCTTATTCGTCGGCGGGAGGGAGACCCAGTACTTC.

V and J are TRBV11-2 and TRBJ2-4; 9 bases fit TRBD2. V lost 1 base, J lost 1 base, and 8 bases stayed unmatched. CDR1 is SGHAT, CDR2 FQNNGV, per germline. The CDR3 runs 18 residues. CDR3 sequence reads: CASSLGGLAGNAKNIQYF. The CDR3 nucleotides read TGTGCCAGCAGCTTAGGAGGGCTAGCGGGAAACGCCAAAAACATTCAGTACTTC.

Many counts were recorded for this clonotype. The chain couples TRBV7-9 to TRBJ2-5; D gene ambiguous. This CDR3 is 14 amino acids long. Per the germline V gene, CDR1 is SEHNR and CDR2 is FQNEAQ (reference sequence). V dropped 2 bases and J dropped 7 bases, with 14 bases sitting between them. The CDR3 region is CASSLYSKVGTQYF. CDR3 sequence (DNA): TGTGCCAGCAGCTTATACAGCAAGGTCGGGACCCAGTACTTC.

The chain employs TRBV12-3 or TRBV12-4 and TRBJ2-5; 7 bases match TRBD1. V gave up 4 bases and J gave up 5 bases; unmatched junction bases: 10. The CDR3 sequence is 15 residues long. The CDR3 here is CASSSPKGRGETQYF. CDR3 coding DNA: TGTGCCAGCAGTTCCCCCAAGGGCAGGGGGGAGACCCAGTACTTC.